What follows is one TCR beta chain and its context. The antigen remains undetermined. This specimen belongs to a study of type 1 and type 2 diabetes patients. General study points: Some HECs seen only in T1D might also appear in more T2D or control samples.

Genomic DNA was the PCR template. A primer set of 30 forward and 13 reverse primers amplified the CDR3. TCRdb re-analysed the multiplex PCR reads in MiXCR, keeping a single row per CDR3 protein. The sample carries about 250,000 distinct CDR3 sequences, roughly 44% recorded once. CDR3 length equals 14 residues. Germline V gene sequence: CDR1 SGHTA, CDR2 FQGTGA. The germline V and J ends were trimmed by 2 bases and 9 bases, with 11 bases remaining between them. The receptor comes from a man in his late teens or twenties with type 2 diabetes. This sequence joins TRBV7-3 and TRBJ1-6; the D is unclear. The source material was peripheral blood mononuclear cells (PBMCs). The CDR3 nucleotides read TGTGCCAGCAGCTTAGACCCAGCAAGTTCACCCCTCCACTTT. Translation: CASSLDPASSPLHF. Combining the CDR3 with reference TRBV7-3 and TRBJ1-6 gives the whole variable domain GAGVSQTPSNKVTEKGKYVELRCDPISGHTALYWYRQSLGQGPEFLIYFQGTGAADDSGLPNDRFFAVRPEGSVSTLKIQRTERGDSAVYLCASSLDPASSPLHFGNGTRLTVT.